The sequence of this T cell receptor beta chain was determined in a study of blood T cell repertoires in COVID-19. The protocol was immunoSEQ multiplex PCR, while the TCRdb copy is restricted to in-frame clones and leaves out a portion. The table has about 330,000 clones, 80% to 90% seen once; the top ten hold roughly 5%. The count of this clone is one. Germline-derived CDR1 and CDR2 are SGHTA and FQGNSA. CDR3 length: 13 amino acids. The germline V and J ends were trimmed by 8 bases and 2 bases, with 10 bases remaining between them. The source material was PBMCs or T cells enriched from blood (not recorded which). The rearrangement joins TRBV7-2 to TRBJ1-5; maybe TRBD1 (5 bases). The receptor was derived from a woman between 25 and 40 years old who had recovered from COVID-19. Here the CDR3 reads CASDPGGNQPQHF. CDR3 DNA sequence: TGTGCCAGCGACCCGGGGGGCAATCAGCCCCAGCATTTT.